Presented here are 17 T cell receptor beta chains from one specimen sequenced in a study of vaccination and CD4 T cells after COVID-19. The treatment here: approximately nine-day PBMC culture with coronavirus spike peptide pools or control peptides (ViraFEST assay). Their cognate antigens are unknown. Sequencing of the DNA from cultured CD4+ T cells was carried out with the Oncomine TCR Beta short-read assay. Each CDR3 protein is one row after TCRdb ran MiXCR on the PCR reads. Altogether 15,000 to 20,000 distinct CDR3 sequences are present, approximately 46% being singletons, with the ten largest covering about 10%. The specimen sequenced was CD4+ T cells from blood, cultured in vitro. All receptors come from a human donor who had recovered from COVID-19.

The chain employs TRBV20-1 and TRBJ2-5; 14 bases are a match to TRBD2. The CDR3 has 17 amino acids. From germline, CDR1 is DFQATT and CDR2 SNEGSKA (reference sequence). Losses at the gene ends were 5 bases for V and 2 bases for J; bases not matched to a gene: 10. CDR3 residues: CSAPRLAGGLLQETQYF. DNA for the CDR3: TGCAGTGCTCCCAGACTAGCGGGGGGGCTTCTGCAAGAGACCCAGTACTTC.

This chain links TRBV7-2 with TRBJ1-6; no definite D call. Trimming shortened V by 5 bases and J by 9 bases, and 20 bases separated the two germline ends. The CDR3 sequence is 16 residues long. Germline values: CDR1 SGHTA, CDR2 FQGNSA. The CDR3 is CASSPHKGVLGSPLHF. CDR3 DNA sequence: TGTGCCAGCAGCCCCCACAAGGGAGTTTTGGGTTCACCCCTCCACTTT.

This clonotype has a single count. V gene TRBV11-2 combines with J gene TRBJ1-1; the D is unclear. Germline values: CDR1 SGHAT, CDR2 FQNNGV. There are 13 residues in the CDR3. V was trimmed by 5 bases and J by 4 bases, leaving 11 bases between them. The CDR3 DNA is TGTGCCAGCAGCATCAGTCGGGGCACTGAAGCTTTCTTT. Translation gives CASSISRGTEAFF.

The J gene is TRBJ1-2, the V gene TRBV19; D is possibly TRBD1 (5 bases). Germline V CDR1 and CDR2: LNHDA, SQIVND (reference sequence). Deletions cut 7 bases from V and 7 bases from J, with 19 bases between. CDR3 size: 14 residues. The CDR3 protein is CASISGDLGSGYTF. In DNA form, the CDR3 reads TGTGCCAGTATCTCTGGGGACCTCGGGAGTGGCTACACCTTC. Filled out from reference TRBV19 and TRBJ1-2, the complete variable domain reads DGGITQSPKYLFRKEGQNVTLSCEQNLNHDAMYWYRQDPGQGLRLIYYSQIVNDFQKGDIAEGYSVSREKKESFPLTVTSAQKNPTAFYLCASISGDLGSGYTFGSGTRLTVV.

The CDR3 nucleotides read TGCAGTGCGGTAAGAAGACAGACCAATCAAGAGACCCAGTACTTC. Translated, it gives CSAVRRQTNQETQYF. The rearrangement links TRBV20-1 to TRBJ2-5, with D tentatively TRBD1 (5 bases). The ends were cut back, 6 bases at V and 2 bases at J, with 19 bases in the middle. Germline loops: CDR1 DFQATT, CDR2 SNEGSKA (reference sequence). The CDR3 has 15 residues.

This clonotype was detected only a few times. V usage is TRBV7-9 and J usage is TRBJ1-4, with 7 bases matching TRBD1. Trimming cost V 5 bases and J 3 bases; bases outside gene matches: 9. The CDR3 consists of 16 residues. Germline lookup yields CDR1 SEHNR and CDR2 FQNEAQ (reference sequence). The CDR3 region is CASSKGRGVSNEKLFF. CDR3 coding DNA: TGTGCCAGCAGCAAGGGCAGGGGGGTGTCTAATGAAAAACTGTTTTTT.

The chain recombines TRBV25-1 with TRBJ1-2; TRBD1 is a possible D gene (5 bases). Trimming removed 3 bases at V and 8 bases at J, with 16 bases between. The CDR3 spans 14 residues. Germline CDR1 and CDR2: MGHDK and SYGVNS. The DNA of the CDR3 is TGTGCCAGCAGTGAGTTCGGGGACTCGCGGGGCTACACCTTC. Translating it yields CASSEFGDSRGYTF.

The chain recombines TRBV20-1 with TRBJ2-3, with TRBD1 identical over 7 bases. V lost 7 bases to trimming and J lost 7 bases; unmatched junction nucleotides: 11. Germline assignment: CDR1 DFQATT and CDR2 SNEGSKA (reference sequence). This CDR3 is built from 13 residues. This chain's CDR3 is CSGAGTEPYTQYF. The CDR3 DNA is TGCAGTGGGGCCGGGACAGAACCTTATACGCAGTATTTT.

In its sample, this clonotype was seen a few times. The J gene is TRBJ1-2, the V gene TRBV20-1, with no clear D. CDR1 is DFQATT and CDR2 is SNEGSKA in the germline V gene (reference sequence). Trimming took 5 bases from V and 4 from J, leaving 17 bases between them. This CDR3 has 14 residues. The CDR3 region is CSALKRTASYGYTF. The CDR3 nucleotides read TGCAGTGCTCTCAAACGGACGGCCAGCTATGGCTACACCTTC.

The J gene is TRBJ2-5, the V gene TRBV23-1; 8 nucleotides agree with TRBD2. TRBV23-1 is an open reading frame whose function is uncertain. The CDR3 has 16 amino acids. Trimming removed 1 base from V and 4 bases from J; junction bases left unmatched: 8. The CDR3 loop reads CASSQLKVAGIETQYF. The CDR3 DNA reads TGCGCCAGCAGTCAATTGAAGGTAGCGGGGATAGAGACCCAGTACTTC.

The chain carries TRBV12-3 or TRBV12-4 and TRBJ1-6; no definite D call. The CDR3 is 12 amino acids. Trimming removed 3 bases from V and 10 bases from J, with 7 bases in between. The CDR3 nucleotides are TGTGCCAGCAGTTTGCGCGGGTCACCCCTCCACTTT. Its protein is CASSLRGSPLHF.

The rearrangement joins TRBV18 to TRBJ2-7, with a weak D call TRBD2 (6 bases). The germline V gene encodes CDR1 KGHSH and CDR2 LQKENI. V was trimmed by 1 base and J by 5 bases, leaving 15 bases between them. CDR3 length: 15 amino acids. This CDR3 is CASSPRQGGTDEQYF. For the CDR3, the DNA is TGTGCCAGCTCACCACGGCAGGGAGGCACAGACGAGCAGTACTTC.

This sequence joins TRBV20-1 and TRBJ1-5; D is unresolved. The V gene lost 6 bases and the J gene lost 0 bases, with 6 bases spanning the gap. Germline loops: CDR1 DFQATT, CDR2 SNEGSKA (reference sequence). The CDR3 loop spans 12 amino acids. The chain's CDR3 is CSARNSNQPQHF. The CDR3 coding sequence is TGCAGTGCCCGAAATAGCAATCAGCCCCAGCATTTT.

The chain combines TRBV19 with TRBJ2-2; TRBD1 matches 7 bases. This CDR3 region has 15 residues. Germline values: CDR1 LNHDA, CDR2 SQIVND (reference sequence). V shed 10 bases and J 2 bases; nucleotides not matched to a gene: 10. Here the CDR3 reads CATFNRGGNTGELFF. The CDR3 DNA is TGTGCCACCTTTAACAGGGGCGGTAACACCGGGGAGCTGTTTTTT. Full variable domain (outside the CDR3, taken from reference TRBV19 and TRBJ2-2): DGGITQSPKYLFRKEGQNVTLSCEQNLNHDAMYWYRQDPGQGLRLIYYSQIVNDFQKGDIAEGYSVSREKKESFPLTVTSAQKNPTAFYLCATFNRGGNTGELFFGEGSRLTVL.

For the CDR3, the DNA is TGTGCCACCAGCAGGGAAAGGGAGATCGATGCTTTCTTT. Translation gives CATSREREIDAFF. This chain connects TRBV15 to TRBJ1-1; D not certain. The CDR3 has 13 amino acids. The ends were cut back, 3 bases at V and 11 bases at J, with 16 bases in the middle. CDR1 and CDR2 (germline): LNHNV, YYDKDF (reference sequence).

The chain combines TRBV6-2 or TRBV6-3 with TRBJ1-1; no definite D call. The CDR3 runs to 13 residues. V lost 6 bases and J 4 bases, leaving 12 bases between the germline ends. CDR1 is MNHEY, CDR2 SVGEGT, per germline. The CDR3 DNA reads TGTGCCAGCAGCTCCAATCGGGGCACTGAAGCTTTCTTT. Its translation: CASSSNRGTEAFF.

This chain connects TRBV12-3 or TRBV12-4 to TRBJ1-2, with TRBD1 identical over 7 bases. The CDR3 sequence is 15 residues long. V dropped 3 bases and J dropped 6; count of bases not matched to a gene: 10. CDR3 amino acids: CASSFSGTELNGYTF. In DNA, the CDR3 is TGTGCCAGCAGTTTTAGTGGGACAGAACTAAATGGCTACACCTTC.